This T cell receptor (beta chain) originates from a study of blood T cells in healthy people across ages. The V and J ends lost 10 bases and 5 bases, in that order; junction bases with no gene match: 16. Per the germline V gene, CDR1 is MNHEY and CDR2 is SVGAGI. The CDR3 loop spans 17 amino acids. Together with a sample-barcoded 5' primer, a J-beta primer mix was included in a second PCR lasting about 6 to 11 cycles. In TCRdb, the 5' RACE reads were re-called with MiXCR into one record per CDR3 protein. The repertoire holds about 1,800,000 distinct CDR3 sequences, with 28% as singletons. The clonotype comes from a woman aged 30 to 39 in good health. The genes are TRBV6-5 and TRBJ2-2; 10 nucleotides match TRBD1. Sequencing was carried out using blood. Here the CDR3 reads CAIKSETGGQGTGELFF. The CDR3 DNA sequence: TGTGCCATTAAGTCCGAGACAGGGGGCCAGGGGACCGGGGAGCTGTTTTTT.